A selection of T cell receptor beta chains follows, all from one sample in a study of blood T cell repertoires in COVID-19. Some clones are missing from TCRdb's copy, which holds only in-frame ones; the method was immunoSEQ multiplex PCR. Of 150,000 to 160,000 clones listed, around 83% are singletons. The sequenced sample was peripheral blood. The receptors were gathered from a woman aged 55 to 70 with acute or convalescent COVID-19. Both conserved end residues are part of each CDR3. The D gene is left open where the match is weak. Not every row has a clone size; where given, it reads once, few, many or a size class.

>NA|TRBV18|NA|TRBJ1-3
CASSPGGVGNTIYF
TGTGCCAGCTCACCAGGAGGGGTTGGAAACACCATATATTTT
>TRBD2|TRBV7-2|NA|TRBJ2-1
CASSLGRLAGSYNEQFF
TGTGCCAGCAGCTTAGGTCGACTAGCGGGTTCCTACAATGAGCAGTTCTTC
>NA|TRBV3-1/TRBV3-2|NA|TRBJ2-3
CASSRGGARTDTQYF
TGTGCCAGCAGCCGTGGCGGGGCCCGCACAGATACGCAGTATTTT
>NA|TRBV25-1|NA|TRBJ1-2
CASSDRGPYGYTF
TGTGCCAGCAGTGACAGGGGTCCCTATGGCTACACCTTC
>TRBD1|TRBV5-5|NA|TRBJ1-6
CASSSAGFGDRGMDSPLHF
TGTGCCAGCAGCTCGGCGGGATTCGGGGACAGGGGAATGGATTCACCCCTCCACTTT
>NA|TRBV6-1|NA|TRBJ1-5
CASSEQGQPQHF
TGTGCCAGCAGTGAACAGGGCCAGCCCCAGCATTTT
>NA|TRBV4-1|once|TRBJ2-1
CASSPSGTEQFF
TGCGCCAGCAGCCCGTCGGGGACAGAGCAGTTCTTC
>TRBD1|TRBV28|NA|TRBJ2-3
CASSGERDRATDTQYF
TGTGCCAGCAGCGGGGAAAGGGACAGGGCGACAGATACGCAGTATTTT
>NA|TRBV3-1/TRBV3-2|NA|TRBJ1-2
CASNTGNYGYTF
TGTGCCAGCAACACAGGCAACTATGGCTACACCTTC
>NA|TRBV5-1|NA|TRBJ1-4
CASSLNSLATNEKLFF
TGCGCCAGCAGCTTGAACTCCCTTGCAACTAATGAAAAACTGTTTTTT
>TRBD1|TRBV6-5|NA|TRBJ1-2
CASSRRQGKIGYTF
TGTGCCAGCAGCCGGCGACAGGGGAAAATCGGCTACACCTTC
>TRBD1|TRBV7-8|NA|TRBJ2-2
CASSSPGQGGPGELFF
TGTGCCAGCAGCTCCCCGGGACAGGGGGGCCCCGGGGAGCTGTTTTTT
>NA|TRBV11-2|NA|TRBJ1-6
CASSLGTVHNSPLHF
TGTGCCAGCAGCTTAGGGACAGTTCATAATTCACCCCTCCACTTT
>NA|TRBV5-5|NA|TRBJ1-5
CASSLSPSPSNQPQHF
TGTGCCAGCAGCTTGTCACCGAGCCCTAGCAATCAGCCCCAGCATTTT
>NA|TRBV5-1|NA|TRBJ2-1
CASSFGGGDEQFF
TGCGCCAGCAGCTTTGGAGGGGGCGATGAGCAGTTCTTC
>NA|TRBV11-1|NA|TRBJ1-2
CASSLGAGDLYGYTF
TGTGCCAGCAGCTTGGGGGCAGGGGATCTCTATGGCTACACCTTC
>TRBD1|TRBV6-5|NA|TRBJ1-5
CASQGQLPNQPQHF
TGTGCCAGCCAGGGACAGCTTCCCAATCAGCCCCAGCATTTT
>NA|TRBV7-6|NA|TRBJ2-5
CASSLGLADGETQYF
TGTGCCAGCAGCTTAGGGCTAGCAGATGGAGAGACCCAGTACTTC
>NA|TRBV5-4|NA|TRBJ2-7
CASSLRGGSYEQYF
TGTGCCAGCAGCTTGCGGGGTGGATCCTACGAGCAGTACTTC
>TRBD1|TRBV5-1|NA|TRBJ1-5
CASSLGTGKNSNQPQHF
TGCGCCAGCAGCTTGGGGACAGGCAAGAATAGCAATCAGCCCCAGCATTTT
>NA|TRBV18|NA|TRBJ1-3
CASSPTTGYSGNTIYF
TGTGCCAGCTCACCAACCACAGGGTACTCTGGAAACACCATATATTTT
>NA|TRBV2|few|TRBJ1-6
CASSEAPGAPLHF
TGTGCCAGCAGTGAAGCACCAGGGGCTCCCCTCCACTTT